This passage covers 26 T cell receptor beta chains from one sample sequenced in a study of cytomegalovirus exposure and HLA in healthy donors (dated by TCRdb to 2016 to 2017). Library preparation employed the immunoSEQ multiplex PCR assay. The multiplex PCR relied on a mix of 60 forward primers for TCR Vbeta segments and 13 reverse primers for TCR Jbeta segments. TCRdb limited this immuneACCESS table to in-frame rearrangements with V and J called. A share of clones is missing; checked studies link under half to unresolved V genes, and the rest is unexplained. The sample yields about 95,000 clones; 75% to 85% were counted once. Roughly 5% of the sample comes from the top ten. The sequenced sample was PBMCs. The receptor set was obtained from a woman aged 40 to 50 in good health and CMV-seronegative.

V usage is TRBV7-8 and J usage is TRBJ2-3; tentatively, D is TRBD2 (6 bases). Trimming stripped 5 bases from V and 11 bases from J, with 11 bases between. Germline values: CDR1 SGHVS, CDR2 FQNEAQ. The CDR3 consists of 11 residues. The CDR3 DNA reads TGTGCCAGCAGCGAGGGAGGTGGGCAGTATTTT. This gives the protein CASSEGGGQYF.

This chain connects TRBV5-1 to TRBJ1-1; TRBD1 is a possible D gene (6 bases). Trimming left V 3 bases short and J 0 bases short, with 15 bases between. Germline V gene lookup returns CDR1 SGHRS and CDR2 YFSETQ. The CDR3 has 16 amino acids. CDR3 bases: TGCGCCAGCAGCTCCTCAGTGGGGGCCATGAACACTGAAGCTTTCTTT. As protein: CASSSSVGAMNTEAFF. Full variable domain (remainder filled in from reference TRBV5-1 and TRBJ1-1): KAGVTQTPRYLIKTRGQQVTLSCSPISGHRSVSWYQQTPGQGLQFLFEYFSETQRNKGNFPGRFSGRQFSNSRSEMNVSTLELGDSALYLCASSSSVGAMNTEAFFGQGTRLTVV.

The chain combines TRBV10-3 with TRBJ1-3; TRBD1 matches 8 bases. The V gene's germline CDR1 is ENHRY and CDR2 SYGVKD. This CDR3 has 16 residues. J lost 0 bases, V lost 4 bases, and 5 bases had no gene match. CDR3 in DNA: TGTGCCATCAGTGGGGAGACAGGGGCCTCTGGAAACACCATATATTTT. This encodes CAISGETGASGNTIYF.

This chain joins TRBV27 and TRBJ2-6; 10 positions match TRBD1. This CDR3 has 17 residues. Trimming cost V 7 bases and J 0 bases; bases outside gene matches: 6. CDR1 and CDR2 from the germline V gene are MNHEY and SMNVEV (reference sequence). CDR3 loop: CASTPGQGRSGANVLTF. The CDR3 nucleotides read TGTGCCAGCACTCCGGGACAGGGGCGCTCTGGGGCCAACGTCCTGACTTTC.

This sequence joins TRBV27 and TRBJ2-7; 9 bases agree with TRBD1. Trimming removed 2 bases from V and 5 bases from J; junction bases left unmatched: 4. The CDR3 contains 14 residues. The germline V gene has CDR1 MNHEY and CDR2 SMNVEV (reference sequence). CDR3 residues: CASSLRDREDEQYF. In DNA, the CDR3 is TGTGCCAGCAGTTTAAGGGACAGGGAGGACGAGCAGTACTTC.

CDR3 nucleotide sequence: TGCGCCAGCAGCCAACGCGGGATCACAGGGGGCGAGCAGTACTTC. It specifies CASSQRGITGGEQYF. The chain uses TRBV4-3 and TRBJ2-7; 8 bases are shared with TRBD1. J lost 6 bases, V lost 2 bases, and 9 bases had no gene match. This CDR3 contains 15 residues. Germline V CDR1 and CDR2: LGHNA, YSLEER.

The chain recombines TRBV5-4 with TRBJ1-1, with 7 positions matching TRBD1. From germline, CDR1 is SGHNT and CDR2 YYREEE (reference sequence). Losses at the gene ends were 4 bases for V and 7 bases for J; bases not matched to a gene: 7. This CDR3 contains 13 residues. DNA of the CDR3: TGTGCCAGCAGCCGGGACAGCAGCCTTGAAGCTTTCTTT. It is translated as CASSRDSSLEAFF.

This CDR3 reads CASRDWTGYNEKLFF. CDR3 DNA: TGTGCCAGCAGGGATTGGACGGGGTATAATGAAAAACTGTTTTTT. The chain has TRBV2 and TRBJ1-4; no clear D. Trimming left V 6 bases short and J 4 bases short, with 15 bases between. This CDR3 is built from 15 residues. CDR1 is SNHLY and CDR2 is FYNNEI in the germline V gene.

This rearrangement joins TRBV29-1 to TRBJ1-1; the D is unclear. Germline V gene sequence: CDR1 SQVTM, CDR2 ANQGSEA. This CDR3 comprises 15 residues. V lost 3 bases and J 1 base, leaving 15 bases between the germline ends. The chain's CDR3 is CSVDDPVRRNTEAFF. The DNA for the CDR3 is TGCAGCGTTGATGATCCTGTTCGGAGGAACACTGAAGCTTTCTTT.

The chain links TRBV5-1 to TRBJ1-1; D is unclear. The CDR3 loop spans 14 amino acids. Germline values: CDR1 SGHRS, CDR2 YFSETQ. With 4 bases removed from V and 2 bases from J, the gap between germline ends came to 12 bases. DNA for the CDR3: TGCGCCAGCAGCCGCCTCCAGACAAACACTGAAGCTTTCTTT. As protein: CASSRLQTNTEAFF.

V is TRBV29-1 and J is TRBJ1-2; 9 nucleotides match TRBD1. The CDR3 runs to 14 residues. In germline, CDR1 is SQVTM, CDR2 ANQGSEA. With V trimmed by 6 bases and J by 4 bases, 9 bases remained unmatched. The CDR3 here is CSVAGTGIIYGYTF. CDR3 nucleotide sequence: TGCAGCGTAGCCGGGACAGGGATTATCTATGGCTACACCTTC.

The chain employs TRBV6-1 and TRBJ2-1; D is perhaps TRBD2 (5 bases). The CDR3 is made up of 16 amino acids. Germline V gene lookup returns CDR1 MNHNS and CDR2 SASEGT. The V gene lost 4 bases and the J gene lost 8 bases, with 21 bases spanning the gap. This CDR3 is CASSGLLERHRDEQFF. CDR3 nucleotide sequence: TGTGCCAGCAGTGGCCTACTAGAGAGGCACCGGGATGAGCAGTTCTTC.

The J gene is TRBJ2-7, the V gene TRBV7-2, with a weak D call TRBD2 (7 bases). Germline CDR1 is SGHTA and CDR2 is FQGNSA. V lost 5 bases and J lost 6, with 11 bases in between. This CDR3 has 12 amino acids. The CDR3 sequence: CASSPGGREQYF. Here the CDR3 DNA reads TGTGCCAGCAGCCCCGGGGGGCGCGAGCAGTACTTC.

The V and J genes are TRBV12-5 and TRBJ1-2, with 12 bases identical to TRBD1. The CDR3 runs 14 residues. The germline V gene has CDR1 LGHNT and CDR2 FRNRAP. V shed 1 base, J shed 8 bases, and the junction held 2 bases outside the gene matches. The CDR3 DNA reads TGTGCTAGTGGTTTGGAGGGGACAGGGGGCGGCTACACCTTC. Translating gives CASGLEGTGGGYTF.

This clone was detected only once. The chain joins TRBV6-1 to TRBJ1-4; 8 bases are shared with TRBD1. There are 14 residues in the CDR3. Trimming removed 5 bases from V and 8 bases from J; junction bases left unmatched: 7. Per the germline V gene, CDR1 is MNHNS and CDR2 is SASEGT. In DNA form, the CDR3 reads TGTGCCAGCAGTCAGGGGGCGATAGAAGAAAAACTGTTTTTT. The encoded protein is CASSQGAIEEKLFF.

In nucleotides, the CDR3 is TGTGCCTGGAGTGTACGGGGCAATCAGCCCCAGCATTTT. This encodes CAWSVRGNQPQHF. The chain combines TRBV30 with TRBJ1-5; the D is unclear. V gave up 0 bases and J gave up 2 bases, with 5 bases separating them. In germline, CDR1 is GTSNPN, CDR2 SVGIG (reference sequence). The CDR3 spans 13 residues.

This CDR3 is CASSEGAGIYYGYTF. The CDR3 DNA reads as TGTGCCAGCAGTGAAGGGGCGGGAATTTACTATGGCTACACCTTC. The chain carries TRBV2 and TRBJ1-2, with no clear D. Germline lookup yields CDR1 SNHLY and CDR2 FYNNEI. V lost 1 base and J lost 3, with 12 bases in between. The CDR3 consists of 15 residues.

The table lists this clone with a count of one. The chain links TRBV6-5 to TRBJ2-3; TRBD2 matches 7 bases. With V trimmed by 7 bases and J by 2 bases, 6 bases remained unmatched. The CDR3 spans 14 residues. The germline V gene has CDR1 MNHEY and CDR2 SVGAGI. The CDR3 sequence: CASIPAGDTDTQYF. CDR3 sequence (DNA): TGTGCCAGCATTCCCGCGGGGGACACAGATACGCAGTATTTT.

V gene TRBV5-1 combines with J gene TRBJ1-5, with 7 nucleotides matching TRBD1. With V trimmed by 4 bases and J by 1 base, 5 bases remained unmatched. CDR1 SGHRS and CDR2 YFSETQ come from the germline V gene. CDR3 length: 15 amino acids. CDR3 sequence: CASSRQGRSNQPQHF. The CDR3, as DNA: TGCGCCAGCAGCCGACAGGGTAGGAGCAATCAGCCCCAGCATTTT. The whole variable domain, filled in from reference TRBV5-1 and TRBJ1-5, reads KAGVTQTPRYLIKTRGQQVTLSCSPISGHRSVSWYQQTPGQGLQFLFEYFSETQRNKGNFPGRFSGRQFSNSRSEMNVSTLELGDSALYLCASSRQGRSNQPQHFGDGTRLSIL.

CDR3 loop: CASGLTLTGGSNEQFF. CDR3 DNA sequence: TGTGCTAGTGGTTTGACCCTAACAGGGGGGTCCAATGAGCAGTTCTTC. This chain uses TRBV12-5 with TRBJ2-1; the match to TRBD1 covers 8 bases. This CDR3 has 16 residues. Germline values: CDR1 LGHNT, CDR2 FRNRAP. The J segment lost 6 bases and the V segment lost 2 bases, leaving 9 bases of the junction unmatched.

The chain recombines TRBV6-5 with TRBJ2-5; D is ambiguous. The J call may be wrong; the DNA end is better matched by TRBJ2-7. CDR1 and CDR2 from the germline V gene are MNHEY and SVGAGI. This CDR3 spans 16 amino acids. CDR3: CASSYSTHNRAYEQYF. CDR3 nucleotide sequence: TGTGCCAGCAGTTACTCGACACATAATAGAGCCTACGAGCAGTACTTC.

The chain couples TRBV7-2 to TRBJ1-1; a weak D match, TRBD1 (5 bases). The CDR3 runs to 13 residues. V was shortened by 4 bases and J by 8 bases, with 14 bases between the two germline ends. CDR1 SGHTA and CDR2 FQGNSA come from the germline V gene. CDR3 DNA: TGTGCCAGCAGCTCAGGGAAGGGCGGCGAAGCTTTCTTT. It translates to CASSSGKGGEAFF.

The gene calls are TRBV29-1 and TRBJ1-5; the match to TRBD1 covers 9 bases. This CDR3 contains 14 residues. Unmatched junction bases numbered 5, after V lost 4 bases and J lost 4 bases. Germline assignment: CDR1 SQVTM and CDR2 ANQGSEA. The CDR3 sequence is CSVGGQGLNQPQHF. The CDR3 DNA reads as TGCAGCGTTGGGGGACAGGGCCTTAATCAGCCCCAGCATTTT.

This clone has just one count. The genes are TRBV2 and TRBJ2-5; possibly TRBD1 for D (6 bases). In germline, CDR1 is SNHLY, CDR2 FYNNEI. CDR3 size: 13 residues. The germline V and J ends were trimmed by 8 bases and 4 bases, with 14 bases remaining between them. The CDR3 reads CASPGEGGETQYF. For the CDR3, the DNA is TGTGCCAGCCCCGGGGAAGGGGGAGAGACCCAGTACTTC.

The chain employs TRBV30 and TRBJ2-3; D is undetermined. The length of the CDR3 is 12 residues. In germline, CDR1 is GTSNPN, CDR2 SVGIG (reference sequence). V lost 5 bases and J 4 bases, leaving 10 bases between the germline ends. The CDR3 protein is CAWAMGPDTQYF. The CDR3 region has the DNA TGTGCCTGGGCTATGGGCCCAGATACGCAGTATTTT.

The chain carries TRBV27 and TRBJ2-3; no definite D call. Germline V gene data show CDR1 as MNHEY and CDR2 as SMNVEV (reference sequence). The CDR3 consists of 15 residues. The ends were cut back, 1 base at V and 4 bases at J, with 12 bases in the middle. CDR3 residues: CASSLYPYSADTQYF. In DNA form, the CDR3 reads TGTGCCAGCAGTTTATACCCCTATAGTGCAGATACGCAGTATTTT.